Following are 11 T cell receptor beta chains from one sample sequenced in a study of blood T cell repertoires in COVID-19. Sequenced by immunoSEQ multiplex PCR; TCRdb stores in-frame clones only, minus some. The sample has 15,000 to 20,000 clones; approximately 89% are singletons. The specimen was peripheral blood. All receptors come from a man in his 60s with active COVID-19.

The V gene is TRBV5-1, the J gene TRBJ1-4; D may be TRBD1 (5 bases). The germline gives CDR1 SGHRS, CDR2 YFSETQ. The length of the CDR3 is 14 residues. V was cut by 3 bases and J by 0 bases, with 6 bases left in between. CDR3 sequence (DNA): TGCGCCAGCAGCTCAGGGACAACTAATGAAAAACTGTTTTTT. This translates into CASSSGTTNEKLFF.

The CDR3 DNA follows: TGTGCCAGCAGCTTAGGGGGGACTAGCGCTACCGGGGAGCTGTTTTTT. Its translation: CASSLGGTSATGELFF. The chain uses TRBV7-9 and TRBJ2-2; TRBD2 matches at 10 bases. V shed 1 base and J 5 bases; nucleotides not matched to a gene: 4. The germline gives CDR1 SEHNR, CDR2 FQNEAQ (reference sequence). The CDR3 has 16 residues.

The rearrangement links TRBV6-6 to TRBJ2-5, with D unresolved. The CDR3 contains 16 residues. Germline CDR1 and CDR2: MNHNY and SVGAGI (reference sequence). V was trimmed by 2 bases and J by 5 bases, leaving 18 bases between them. For the CDR3, the DNA is TGTGCCAGCAGTTACCGGCTGTTGCGGTTTGGGGAGACCCAGTACTTC. Protein: CASSYRLLRFGETQYF.

This clone appeared a few times. The chain links TRBV9 to TRBJ1-1, with 8 bases fitting TRBD1. Germline V CDR1 and CDR2: SGDLS, YYNGEE. This CDR3 comprises 14 residues. After removal of 2 bases from V and 1 base from J, the junction contained 1 base not matched to a gene. The CDR3 DNA sequence: TGTGCCAGCAGCGTTACAGGGGGGAACACTGAAGCTTTCTTT. It codes for CASSVTGGNTEAFF.

The V call is TRBV5-4, the J call TRBJ2-3, with 15 bases aligning to TRBD2. J gave up 0 bases and V 4 bases, and 9 bases lay outside the gene matches. From germline, CDR1 is SGHNT and CDR2 YYREEE (reference sequence). The CDR3 covers 19 residues. The CDR3 here is CASSPGLAGGGASTDTQYF. The CDR3 nucleotides read TGTGCCAGCAGCCCGGGACTAGCGGGGGGCGGTGCTAGCACAGATACGCAGTATTTT. Full variable domain (rest looked up from reference TRBV5-4 and TRBJ2-3): ETGVTQSPTHLIKTRGQQVTLRCSSQSGHNTVSWYQQALGQGPQFIFQYYREEENGRGNFPPRFSGLQFPNYSSELNVNALELDDSALYLCASSPGLAGGGASTDTQYFGPGTRLTVL.

J is TRBJ2-7 and V is TRBV29-1, with TRBD1 as a possible D gene (6 bases). Trimming pared 0 bases from V and 5 bases from J, leaving 17 bases between. Germline V lookup: CDR1 SQVTM, CDR2 ANQGSEA. The CDR3 is made up of 15 amino acids. The CDR3 is CSVEDRKRGSHEQYF. The CDR3 DNA is TGCAGCGTTGAAGATCGGAAAAGGGGGTCCCACGAGCAGTACTTC.

V gene TRBV18 combines with J gene TRBJ2-3, with 7 bases fitting TRBD2. CDR1 KGHSH and CDR2 LQKENI come from the germline V gene. The CDR3 length is 16 residues. The V segment lost 3 bases and the J segment 5 bases; nucleotides outside the gene matches: 11. For the CDR3, the DNA is TGTGCCAGCTCACCCAGGCCTGCGGGGGTCCTAGATACGCAGTATTTT. This gives the protein CASSPRPAGVLDTQYF.

This clone was recorded a few times. The rearrangement joins TRBV12-3 or TRBV12-4 to TRBJ1-1; D possibly corresponds to TRBD1 (5 bases). The CDR3 totals 12 residues. V dropped 7 bases and J dropped 10 bases, with 16 bases sitting between them. The CDR3 here is CASTRGAEGAFF. CDR3 in DNA: TGTGCCAGCACGCGCGGGGCAGAGGGAGCTTTCTTT.

The chain is built from TRBV7-9 and TRBJ1-1; D perhaps matches TRBD1 (6 bases). CDR1 is SEHNR and CDR2 is FQNEAQ in the germline V gene (reference sequence). V lost 4 bases and J 5 bases, leaving 14 bases between the germline ends. The CDR3 consists of 14 residues. The CDR3 protein is CASSSWEGETEAFF. The CDR3, as DNA: TGTGCCAGCAGCTCTTGGGAGGGGGAAACTGAAGCTTTCTTT.

V gene TRBV29-1 combines with J gene TRBJ2-5; 10 nucleotides match TRBD2. The length of the CDR3 is 13 residues. With V trimmed by 4 bases and J by 5 bases, 4 bases remained unmatched. In germline, CDR1 is SQVTM, CDR2 ANQGSEA. CDR3 in amino acids: CSVGLAGRETQYF. CDR3 DNA: TGCAGCGTTGGACTAGCGGGCCGGGAGACCCAGTACTTC.

J is TRBJ2-3 and V is TRBV27, with 11 positions matching TRBD2. There are 16 residues in the CDR3. CDR1 MNHEY and CDR2 SMNVEV come from the germline V gene (reference sequence). V lost 5 bases and J lost 0; bases outside the gene matches: 4. In DNA form, the CDR3 reads TGTGCCAGCAGTCCACGGACTAGCGGGAGCACAGATACGCAGTATTTT. Its translation is CASSPRTSGSTDTQYF.